This T cell receptor (beta chain) was sequenced during a study of CD8 T cells in Susac syndrome. TEMRA cells were FACS-enriched, while CD8+ and CD4+ T cells were negatively isolated. V lost 3 bases and J 9 bases, leaving 9 bases between the germline ends. CDR3 length: 12 residues. Germline V gene lookup returns CDR1 LNHDA and CDR2 SQIVND (reference sequence). Reverse transcription of 0.5 to 1 ug RNA was performed with random hexamers. A multiplex approach, immunoSEQ multiplex PCR, amplified TCR beta CDR3 across 54 Vbeta and 13 Jbeta. Using its own MiXCR run on the immunoSEQ multiplex PCR reads, TCRdb lists one record per CDR3 protein. This table has some 450,000 distinct CDR3 sequences, more than 70% appearing once.

The origin of this receptor is a human donor with multiple sclerosis. The V call is TRBV19, the J call TRBJ2-1; TRBD2 might be the D (5 bases). The specimen was CD8+ T cells from PBMCs. CDR3 in DNA: TGTGCCAGTAGTATGGTGGGAGCTGAGCAGTTCTTC. As protein: CASSMVGAEQFF.